What follows describes a single TCR beta chain. The target of this receptor is not known. Base qualities were left out, and no much larger clone turns up one base away. This sample was included in a study of control samples from healthy donors and cancer patients (dated by TCRdb to the early 2020s). Library creation used the immunoSEQ multiplex PCR assay. TCRdb carries this immuneACCESS record with in-frame sequences only. Its versions omit some clonotypes, under half of them owing to an unresolved V gene in the studies checked, with the rest unexplained. Here the sample has around 140,000 clones; roughly 89% occur a single time. The ten most abundant clones make up 5.5% to 9% of the sample. The CDR3 goes from the cysteine to the phenylalanine over 15 residues. Kept here is only the CDR3 DNA, which spans 45 bases and is read in frame from base 1. V is pared back by 2 bases and J by 6 bases, with 16 bases lying between the germline termini. According to the germline V gene, CDR1 reads MNHNS and CDR2 reads SASEGT.

The chain is made from TRBV6-1 and TRBJ1-2, with no confident D gene call. The material sequenced was blood. This TCR was sampled from a man in his late teens or twenties in good health. The CDR3 has the sequence CASSENRINRDGYTF. The nucleotide sequence reads TGTGCCAGCAGTGAAAACCGGATCAATCGGGATGGCTACACCTTC.